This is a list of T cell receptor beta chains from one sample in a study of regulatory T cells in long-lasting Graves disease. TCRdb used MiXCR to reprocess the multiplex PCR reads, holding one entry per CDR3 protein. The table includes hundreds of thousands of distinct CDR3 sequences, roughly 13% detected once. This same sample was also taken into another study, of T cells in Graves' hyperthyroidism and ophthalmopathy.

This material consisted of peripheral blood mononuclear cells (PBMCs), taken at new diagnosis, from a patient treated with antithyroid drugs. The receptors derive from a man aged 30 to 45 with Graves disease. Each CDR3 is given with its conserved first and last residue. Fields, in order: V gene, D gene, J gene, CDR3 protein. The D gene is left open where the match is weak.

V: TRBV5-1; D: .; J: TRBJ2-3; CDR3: CASSLEVTDTQYF
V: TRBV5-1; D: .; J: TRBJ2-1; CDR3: CASSLETQGGREQFF
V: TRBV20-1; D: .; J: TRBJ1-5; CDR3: CSARETGNQPQHF
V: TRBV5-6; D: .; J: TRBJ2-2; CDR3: CASSLVGGELTGELFF
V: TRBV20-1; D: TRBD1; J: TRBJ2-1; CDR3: CSARAGQGYNEQFF
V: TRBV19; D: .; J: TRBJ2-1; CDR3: CASSIIRETDNEQFF
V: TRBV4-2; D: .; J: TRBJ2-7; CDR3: CASSQEAGQGKLLYF
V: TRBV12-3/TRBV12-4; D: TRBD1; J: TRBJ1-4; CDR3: CASSSTDRGREKLFF
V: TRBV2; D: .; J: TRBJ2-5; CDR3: CASSFLAGDGETQYF
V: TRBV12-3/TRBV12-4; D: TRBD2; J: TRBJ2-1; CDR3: CASSFRLAPAFLFNEQFF
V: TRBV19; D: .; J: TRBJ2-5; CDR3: CASTLGGGETQYF
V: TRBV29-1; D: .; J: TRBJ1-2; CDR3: CSVVHTSNYGYTF
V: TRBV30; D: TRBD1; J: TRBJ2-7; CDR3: CAWSSGQGAYEQYF
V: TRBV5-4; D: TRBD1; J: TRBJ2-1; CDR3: CATGGQGNVNEQFF
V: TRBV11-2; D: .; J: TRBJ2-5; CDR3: CASSLLGLVQETQYF
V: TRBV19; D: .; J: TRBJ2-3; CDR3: CASSPPPAQYF
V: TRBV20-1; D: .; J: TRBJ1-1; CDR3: CSTSGGMNTEAFF
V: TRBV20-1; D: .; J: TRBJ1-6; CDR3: CSASSSYNSPLHF
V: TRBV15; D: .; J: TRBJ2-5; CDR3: CATSWGRAEETQYF
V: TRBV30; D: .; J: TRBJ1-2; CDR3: CAWSSRGIGYTF
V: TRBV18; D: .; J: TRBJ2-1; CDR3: CASSPDYAFSYNEQFF
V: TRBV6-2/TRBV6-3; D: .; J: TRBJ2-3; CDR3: CASSDDGLPPPTDTQYF
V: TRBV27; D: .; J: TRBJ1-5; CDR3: CASSPGTVYSNQPQHF
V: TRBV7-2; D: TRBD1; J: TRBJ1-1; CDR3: CASSPVGRGPEIMNTEAFF